This T cell receptor beta chain came from a study of blood T cell repertoires in COVID-19. Study at large: Spain, Italy and the United States supplied samples that represented acute and convalescent COVID-19. Sources were T cells, B-cell-depleted T cells, or PBMCs; the material itself was cDNA or gDNA.

The CDR3 is 14 residues long. V gave up 0 bases and J gave up 7 bases, with 13 bases separating them. The germline V gene encodes CDR1 LGHNA and CDR2 YSLEER. Using immunoSEQ multiplex PCR, the repertoire was profiled, and TCRdb retains in-frame clones only, with some absent. The table records roughly 260,000 clones, roughly 89% of them present only once. The sequenced sample was PBMCs or T cells enriched from blood (not recorded which). The TCR originated in a woman between 25 and 40 years old with acute COVID-19. The chain links TRBV4-3 to TRBJ2-7; D unclear. The DNA for the CDR3 is TGCGCCAGCAGCCAAGATTTGGTTAGATTGGAGCAGTACTTC. Translated: CASSQDLVRLEQYF.